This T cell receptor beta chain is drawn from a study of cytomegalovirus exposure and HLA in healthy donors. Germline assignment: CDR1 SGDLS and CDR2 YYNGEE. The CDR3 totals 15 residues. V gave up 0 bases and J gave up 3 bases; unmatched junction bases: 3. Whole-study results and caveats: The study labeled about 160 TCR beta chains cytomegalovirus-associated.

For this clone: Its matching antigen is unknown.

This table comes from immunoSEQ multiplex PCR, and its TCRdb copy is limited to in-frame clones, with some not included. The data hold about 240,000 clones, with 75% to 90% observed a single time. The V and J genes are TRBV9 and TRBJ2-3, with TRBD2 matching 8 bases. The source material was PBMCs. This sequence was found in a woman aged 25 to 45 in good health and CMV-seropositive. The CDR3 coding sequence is TGTGCCAGCAGCGTAGGTCCTAGCGGGACAGATACGCAGTATTTT. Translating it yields CASSVGPSGTDTQYF.